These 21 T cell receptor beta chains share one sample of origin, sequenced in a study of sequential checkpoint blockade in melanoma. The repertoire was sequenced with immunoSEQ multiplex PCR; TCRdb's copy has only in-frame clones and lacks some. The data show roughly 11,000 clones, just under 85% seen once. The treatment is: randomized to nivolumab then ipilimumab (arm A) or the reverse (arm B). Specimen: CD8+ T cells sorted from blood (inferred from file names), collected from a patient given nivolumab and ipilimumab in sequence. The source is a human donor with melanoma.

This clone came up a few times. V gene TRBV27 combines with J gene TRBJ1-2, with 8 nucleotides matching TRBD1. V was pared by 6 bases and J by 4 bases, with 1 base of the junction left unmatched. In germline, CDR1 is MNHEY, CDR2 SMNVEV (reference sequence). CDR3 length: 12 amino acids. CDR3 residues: CASRGTGYGYTF. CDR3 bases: TGTGCCAGCAGGGGGACAGGCTATGGCTACACCTTC.

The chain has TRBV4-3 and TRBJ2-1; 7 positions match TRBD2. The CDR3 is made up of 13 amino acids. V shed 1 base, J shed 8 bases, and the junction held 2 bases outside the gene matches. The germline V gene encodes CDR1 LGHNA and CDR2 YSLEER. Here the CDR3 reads CASSQAAGDEQFF. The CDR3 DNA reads TGCGCCAGCAGCCAAGCGGCGGGAGATGAGCAGTTCTTC.

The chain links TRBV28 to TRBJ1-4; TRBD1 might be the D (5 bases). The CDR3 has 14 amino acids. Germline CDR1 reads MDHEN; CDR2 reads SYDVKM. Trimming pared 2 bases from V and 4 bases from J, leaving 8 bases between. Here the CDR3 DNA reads TGTGCCAGCAGTTTAGTAGGGGATAATGAAAAACTGTTTTTT. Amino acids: CASSLVGDNEKLFF. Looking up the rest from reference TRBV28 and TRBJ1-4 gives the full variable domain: DVKVTQSSRYLVKRTGEKVFLECVQDMDHENMFWYRQDPGLGLRLIYFSYDVKMKEKGDIPEGYSVSREKKERFSLILESASTNQTSMYLCASSLVGDNEKLFFGSGTQLSVL.

The CDR3 nucleotides are TGTGCCAGCAGCGTGGAGGGGGCGGTAAATCAGCCCCAGCATTTT. It is translated as CASSVEGAVNQPQHF. This chain links TRBV9 with TRBJ1-5, with 7 positions matching TRBD1. Unmatched junction bases numbered 6, after V lost 2 bases and J lost 4 bases. Germline-derived CDR1 and CDR2 are SGDLS and YYNGEE. The CDR3 extends over 15 amino acids.

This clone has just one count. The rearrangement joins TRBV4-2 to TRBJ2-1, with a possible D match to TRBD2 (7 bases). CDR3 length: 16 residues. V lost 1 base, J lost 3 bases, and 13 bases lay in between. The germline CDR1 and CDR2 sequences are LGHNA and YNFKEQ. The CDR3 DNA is TGTGCCAGCAGCCAAGGTCTGGGGGGGCTCTACAATGAGCAGTTCTTC. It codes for CASSQGLGGLYNEQFF.

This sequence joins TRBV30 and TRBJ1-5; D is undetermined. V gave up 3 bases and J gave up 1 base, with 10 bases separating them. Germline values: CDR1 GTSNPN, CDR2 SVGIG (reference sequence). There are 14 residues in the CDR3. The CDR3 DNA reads TGTGCCTGGAGGCCTGGGAGAAGCAATCAGCCCCAGCATTTT. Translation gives CAWRPGRSNQPQHF.

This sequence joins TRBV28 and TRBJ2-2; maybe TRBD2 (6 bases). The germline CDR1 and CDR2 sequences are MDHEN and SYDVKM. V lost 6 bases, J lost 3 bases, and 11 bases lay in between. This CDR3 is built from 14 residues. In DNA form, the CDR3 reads TGTGCCAGCAGCGGACTACTATACACCGGGGAGCTGTTTTTT. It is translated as CASSGLLYTGELFF.

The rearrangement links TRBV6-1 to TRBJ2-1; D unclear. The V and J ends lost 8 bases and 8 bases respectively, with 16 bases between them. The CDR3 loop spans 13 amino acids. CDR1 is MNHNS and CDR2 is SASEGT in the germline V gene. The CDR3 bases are TGTGCCAGCTTCATCCGAGCCAGCGATGAGCAGTTCTTC. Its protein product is CASFIRASDEQFF.

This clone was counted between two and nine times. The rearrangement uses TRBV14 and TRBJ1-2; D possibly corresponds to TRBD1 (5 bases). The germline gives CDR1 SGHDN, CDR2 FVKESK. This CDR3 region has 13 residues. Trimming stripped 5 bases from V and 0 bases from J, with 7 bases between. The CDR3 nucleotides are TGTGCCAGCAGCGTGACAGCTAACTATGGCTACACCTTC. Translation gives CASSVTANYGYTF.

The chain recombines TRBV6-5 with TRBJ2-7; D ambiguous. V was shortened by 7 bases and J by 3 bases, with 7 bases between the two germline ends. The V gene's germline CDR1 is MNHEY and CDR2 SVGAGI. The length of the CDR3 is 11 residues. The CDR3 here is CASTLGYEQYF. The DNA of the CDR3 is TGTGCCAGCACCCTAGGCTACGAGCAGTACTTC.

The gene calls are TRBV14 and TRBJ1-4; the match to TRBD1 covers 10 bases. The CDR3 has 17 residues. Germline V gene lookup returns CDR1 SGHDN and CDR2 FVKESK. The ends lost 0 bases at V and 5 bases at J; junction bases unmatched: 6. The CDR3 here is CASSQDLGQGVNEKLFF. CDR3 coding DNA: TGTGCCAGCAGCCAAGATCTCGGACAGGGGGTGAATGAAAAACTGTTTTTT.

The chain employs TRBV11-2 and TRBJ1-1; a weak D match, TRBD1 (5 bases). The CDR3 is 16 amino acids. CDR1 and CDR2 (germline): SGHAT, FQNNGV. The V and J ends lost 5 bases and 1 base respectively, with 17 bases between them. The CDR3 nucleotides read TGTGCCAGCAGCCCCGTTAGGAGGGGCGGGAACACTGAAGCTTTCTTT. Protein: CASSPVRRGGNTEAFF.

The DNA for the CDR3 is TGTGCCAGCAGCACCAGACACTCTAACTATGGCTACACCTTC. Protein product: CASSTRHSNYGYTF. The V and J genes are TRBV13 and TRBJ1-2; no reliable D call. Germline lookup yields CDR1 PRHDT and CDR2 FYEKMQ (reference sequence). The V gene lost 5 bases and the J gene lost 0 bases, with 10 bases spanning the gap. This CDR3 comprises 14 residues.

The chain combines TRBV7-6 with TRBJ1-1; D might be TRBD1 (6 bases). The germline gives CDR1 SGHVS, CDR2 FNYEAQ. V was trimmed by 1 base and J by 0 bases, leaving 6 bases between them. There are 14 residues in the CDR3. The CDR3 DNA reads TGTGCCAGCAGCTTAGGGACAGTGAACACTGAAGCTTTCTTT. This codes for CASSLGTVNTEAFF.

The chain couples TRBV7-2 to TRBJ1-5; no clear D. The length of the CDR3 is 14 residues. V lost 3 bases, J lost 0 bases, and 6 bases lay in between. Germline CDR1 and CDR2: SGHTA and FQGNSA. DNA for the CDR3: TGTGCCAGCAGCTTCGGGTATAGCAATCAGCCCCAGCATTTT. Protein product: CASSFGYSNQPQHF.

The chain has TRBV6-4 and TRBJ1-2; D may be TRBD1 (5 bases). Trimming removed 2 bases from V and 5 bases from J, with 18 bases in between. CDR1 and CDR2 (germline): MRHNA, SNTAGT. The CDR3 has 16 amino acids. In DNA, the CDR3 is TGTGCCAGCAGTGACGGGGACTCCCCGGGGGGATATGGCTACACCTTC. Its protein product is CASSDGDSPGGYGYTF.

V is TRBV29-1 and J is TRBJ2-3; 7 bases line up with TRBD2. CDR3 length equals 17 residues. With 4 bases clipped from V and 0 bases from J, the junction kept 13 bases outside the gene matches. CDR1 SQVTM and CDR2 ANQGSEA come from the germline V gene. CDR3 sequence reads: CSVAGGAGPSSTDTQYF. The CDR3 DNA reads TGCAGCGTTGCGGGTGGAGCGGGACCCTCTAGCACAGATACGCAGTATTTT.

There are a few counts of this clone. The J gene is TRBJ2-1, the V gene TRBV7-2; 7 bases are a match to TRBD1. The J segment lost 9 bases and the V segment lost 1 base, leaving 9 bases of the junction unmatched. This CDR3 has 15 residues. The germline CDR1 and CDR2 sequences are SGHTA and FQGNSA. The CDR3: CASSLGGGAGSEQFF. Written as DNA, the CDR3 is TGTGCCAGCAGCTTAGGAGGGGGCGCCGGTAGTGAGCAGTTCTTC.

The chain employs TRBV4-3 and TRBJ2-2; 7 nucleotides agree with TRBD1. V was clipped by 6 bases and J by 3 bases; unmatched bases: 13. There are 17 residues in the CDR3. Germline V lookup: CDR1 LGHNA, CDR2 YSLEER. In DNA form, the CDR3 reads TGCGCCAGCAGACTCGGCAAGCCCGGACAGGACACCGGGGAGCTGTTTTTT. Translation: CASRLGKPGQDTGELFF.

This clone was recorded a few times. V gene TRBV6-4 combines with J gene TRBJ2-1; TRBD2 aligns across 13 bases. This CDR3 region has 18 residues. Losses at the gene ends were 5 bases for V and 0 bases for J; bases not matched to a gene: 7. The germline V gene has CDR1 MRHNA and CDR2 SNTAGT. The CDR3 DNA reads TGTGCCAGCAGTTTCGTACTAGCGGGGGGGAGCTCCTACAATGAGCAGTTCTTC. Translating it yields CASSFVLAGGSSYNEQFF.

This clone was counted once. CDR3 bases: TGTGCCAGCAGATACGGACAGAATCCCTCCAATGAGCAGTTCTTC. Amino acid sequence: CASRYGQNPSNEQFF. This chain uses TRBV27 with TRBJ2-1; maybe TRBD1 (6 bases). Deletions cut 6 bases from V and 6 bases from J, with 18 bases between. Germline V gene data show CDR1 as MNHEY and CDR2 as SMNVEV (reference sequence). This CDR3 has 15 amino acids.